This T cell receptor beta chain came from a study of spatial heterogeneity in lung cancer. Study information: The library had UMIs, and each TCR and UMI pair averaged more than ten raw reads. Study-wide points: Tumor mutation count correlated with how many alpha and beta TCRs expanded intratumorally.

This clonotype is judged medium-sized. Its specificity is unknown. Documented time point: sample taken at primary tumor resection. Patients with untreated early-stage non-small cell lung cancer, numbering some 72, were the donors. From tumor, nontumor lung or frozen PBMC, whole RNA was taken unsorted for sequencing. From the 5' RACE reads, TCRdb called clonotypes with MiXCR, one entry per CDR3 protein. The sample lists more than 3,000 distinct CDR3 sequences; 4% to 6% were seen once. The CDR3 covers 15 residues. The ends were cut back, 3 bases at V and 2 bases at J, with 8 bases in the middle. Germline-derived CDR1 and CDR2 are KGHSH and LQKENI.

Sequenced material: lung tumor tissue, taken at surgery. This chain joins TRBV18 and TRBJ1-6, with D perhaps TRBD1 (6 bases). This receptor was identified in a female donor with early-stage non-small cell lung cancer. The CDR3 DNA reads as TGTGCCAGCTCACCGGGGGGCGCCTATAATTCACCCCTCCACTTT. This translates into CASSPGGAYNSPLHF. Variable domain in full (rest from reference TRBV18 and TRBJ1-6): NAGVMQNPRHLVRRRGQEARLRCSPMKGHSHVYWYRQLPEEGLKFMVYLQKENIIDESGMPKERFSAEFPKEGPSILRIQQVVRGDSAAYFCASSPGGAYNSPLHFGNGTRLTVT.